Shown below are 12 T cell receptor beta chains from a single sample sequenced in a study of somatic mutations in cytotoxic T cells in rheumatoid arthritis. Sequencing was performed with immunoSEQ multiplex PCR; in TCRdb, only in-frame clones are kept and a portion is missing. Of about 7,000 clones detected, roughly four fifths appear once; the ten largest clones hold 15% to 17%. Sequenced: CD8+ T cells sorted from blood. These receptors were taken from an adult with rheumatoid arthritis.

V gene TRBV6-1 combines with J gene TRBJ2-7; D is undetermined. This CDR3 region has 12 residues. Germline V lookup: CDR1 MNHNS, CDR2 SASEGT. V lost 2 bases and J lost 7, with 9 bases in between. DNA of the CDR3: TGTGCCAGCAGTGAATCCGACCTAGAGCAGTACTTC. It specifies CASSESDLEQYF.

This clone was counted a few times. This chain links TRBV4-1 with TRBJ1-1; no reliable D call. The germline V gene encodes CDR1 MGHRA and CDR2 YSYEKL. Trimming removed 3 bases from V and 1 base from J, with 6 bases in between. The CDR3 runs to 13 residues. The CDR3 spells CASSHLQNTEAFF. In DNA form, the CDR3 reads TGCGCCAGCAGCCATTTACAGAACACTGAAGCTTTCTTT.

The genes are TRBV10-3 and TRBJ2-7; D call uncertain. V shed 4 bases and J shed 2 bases, with 9 bases lying between them. The CDR3 is made up of 13 amino acids. Germline CDR1 and CDR2: ENHRY and SYGVKD. CDR3 sequence (DNA): TGTGCCATCAGTGGGCTAGACACCTACGAGCAGTACTTC. Residues: CAISGLDTYEQYF.

The CDR3, as DNA: TGTGCCAGTAGTACGATGGGCGGGGGGGGCAATGAGCAGTTCTTC. It encodes CASSTMGGGGNEQFF. The chain is built from TRBV19 and TRBJ2-1; 9 nucleotides line up with TRBD2. The CDR3 extends over 15 amino acids. V lost 4 bases to trimming and J lost 6 bases; unmatched junction nucleotides: 7. Germline-derived CDR1 and CDR2 are LNHDA and SQIVND (reference sequence).

J is TRBJ2-3 and V is TRBV9; TRBD1 agrees at 7 bases. The CDR3 has 16 residues. Germline values: CDR1 SGDLS, CDR2 YYNGEE. With V trimmed by 0 bases and J by 1 base, 5 bases remained unmatched. The CDR3, as DNA: TGTGCCAGCAGCGTAGAGAGGGGGCTGGGCACAGATACGCAGTATTTT. This sequence encodes CASSVERGLGTDTQYF.

J is TRBJ2-3 and V is TRBV19; unclear D gene. Trimming cost V 3 bases and J 0 bases, with 13 bases left between them. The CDR3 has 16 amino acids. Per the germline V gene, CDR1 is LNHDA and CDR2 is SQIVND (reference sequence). The CDR3 DNA is TGTGCCAGTAGTATCGACGAGGCATCTAGCACAGATACGCAGTATTTT. This codes for CASSIDEASSTDTQYF.

A note on this clone: The germline gene is not matched at one end of the junction; a read error may be the cause. The chain links TRBV7-7 to TRBJ2-6; no clear D gene. This CDR3 is 15 amino acids long. Germline V gene data show CDR1 as SSHAT and CDR2 as FNYEAQ (reference sequence). The CDR3 spells CASSLEPSGANVLTF. The CDR3 DNA reads TGTGCTAGCAGCTTAGAACCCTCTGGGGCCAACGTCCTGACTTTC.

The CDR3 DNA is TGTGCCAGCAGCCGGACTAGTACCGAGCAGTACTTC. It translates to CASSRTSTEQYF. The J gene is TRBJ2-7, the V gene TRBV5-6; 7 nucleotides agree with TRBD2. Germline values: CDR1 SGHDT, CDR2 YYEEEE. This CDR3 is 12 amino acids long. With 4 bases clipped from V and 6 bases from J, the junction kept 4 bases outside the gene matches.

The rearrangement links TRBV4-1 to TRBJ2-7, with D possibly TRBD1 on 5 matching bases. The CDR3 sequence is 13 residues long. The V gene lost 0 bases and the J gene lost 6 bases, with 9 bases spanning the gap. Germline V gene lookup returns CDR1 MGHRA and CDR2 YSYEKL. The CDR3 loop is CASSQEYRSEQYF. For the CDR3, the DNA is TGCGCCAGCAGCCAAGAGTACAGGAGCGAGCAGTACTTC.

This clone occurred a few times. This chain connects TRBV6-1 to TRBJ2-7; TRBD2 agrees at 7 bases. The V gene end was trimmed by 8 bases and the J gene end by 0 bases; junction bases not matched to a gene: 7. Germline V gene data show CDR1 as MNHNS and CDR2 as SASEGT. This CDR3 spans 14 amino acids. The DNA for the CDR3 is TGTGCCAGCGGGAGGGACTACCACTCCTACGAGCAGTACTTC. Its translation: CASGRDYHSYEQYF.

This rearrangement joins TRBV2 to TRBJ1-5, with D unclear. The CDR3 covers 14 residues. Trimming shortened V by 4 bases and J by 2 bases, and 9 bases separated the two germline ends. Germline CDR1 SNHLY, CDR2 FYNNEI. This CDR3 is CASSAGYGNQPQHF. CDR3 sequence (DNA): TGTGCCAGCAGTGCAGGTTATGGCAATCAGCCCCAGCATTTT.

V and J are TRBV27 and TRBJ1-2; TRBD1 matches at 7 bases. Germline V gene sequence: CDR1 MNHEY, CDR2 SMNVEV (reference sequence). V was clipped by 5 bases and J by 0 bases; unmatched bases: 3. The CDR3 sequence is 14 residues long. CDR3 amino acids: CASSPDRANYGYTF. As DNA, the CDR3 is TGTGCCAGCAGTCCCGACAGGGCTAACTATGGCTACACCTTC.